This record concerns one TCR beta chain sequence. It lacks a known antigen. Within one base of it there is no much larger clone, and no base qualities were kept. Donors were a few dozen systemically healthy Caucasian individuals from Russia aged 6 to 90 years. Around 10 milliliters of peripheral blood were collected from each donor into EDTA-treated Vacutainer tubes. Ficoll-Paque density-gradient centrifugation was used to isolate PBMCs, with at least 7 million per sample. Total RNA was extracted from PBMCs with Trizol reagent, with at least 6 micrograms obtained per sample. For every donor, an aliquot of PBMCs went through flow cytometry to measure the percentages of naive CD45RAhigh/CD27high T cells. Libraries came from 5' RACE. Instrument on record: Illumina HiSeq 2500. A second PCR of 7 to 11 cycles was performed with a sample-barcoded 5' primer and a J-beta primer mix. A template-switch 5' adaptor carrying 12 random nucleotides introduced a unique molecular identifier onto each TCR beta cDNA molecule. Each sample yielded at least 2.5 million CDR3-containing paired-end reads. First-strand cDNA was synthesized from all RNA with the Mint cDNA synthesis kit, primed by a TRBC-specific oligonucleotide. All cDNA was treated with uracil-DNA glycosylase and then went through a first 18-cycle PCR with the universal primers M1SS and BC2_uni_R. As for how the authors treated the data: Each sample was normalized by randomly selecting 1 million high-quality reads, each carrying a distinct molecular identifier. Instead of being binned into consensus sequences, reads that shared molecular identifiers were thrown out. MiTCR, with a Q25 quality threshold and the strictest error-elimination algorithm, was used for CDR3 identification, clonotype clustering and error correction. A nonparametric unseen species model using Euler transformation provided a lower-bound estimate of total TCR beta diversity. Through fastp at Q25 and MiXCR, TCRdb rebuilt clones from the public reads, retaining in-frame beta chains. Rows are unified per CDR3 protein, each entry keeping the most common DNA and genes. Here the V and J calls rest on TCRdb's processing, not on the authors' analysis. In all, the sample holds roughly 1,800,000 distinct CDR3 sequences, and just under 50% of those were seen once. The top ten constitute 2.1% of the sample.

The entry originates in a study of blood T cells in healthy people across ages (dated by TCRdb to 2013 to 2016). Study-wide context: Template switching captured roughly one uniquely barcoded TCR beta cDNA molecule per two T cells in model experiments. Age-related changes in TCR beta repertoire diversity were measured in the study by deep sequencing normalized with unique cDNA molecular identifiers. The donors were divided into four age groups: young (average about 15 years), middle-aged (around 41), aged (approximately 59) and long-lived (82). To avoid experimental bias, donors of different ages were spread randomly across the sequencing lanes. Using the same blood draw, the study looked at two additional independent replicas of 1 million unique cDNA reads for two donors, one aged 18 to 30 and the other aged 80 or older. Broad study findings and their caveats: Conclusive comparison of naive and antigen-experienced compartments was prevented by the profiling of bulk unsorted PBMCs. The percentage of naive T cells measured by flow cytometry correlated strongly with observed TCR beta diversity. Observed TCR beta diversity per million T cells fell roughly linearly with age, and a significant reduction was already apparent by age around 40. Because donor CMV infection status was unknown, age-related changes in expanded clonotypes were potentially confounded. Compared with the aged group, the long-lived group had more naive CD4+ T cells, fewer expanded clones and increased TCR diversity, a pattern suggesting age selection. Estimates of total diversity based on one million sequenced T cells were considered lower bounds and underestimates.

CDR1 and CDR2 were assigned from the germline V gene as LGHNA and YNFKEQ. The CDR3 goes from the cysteine to the phenylalanine over 15 residues. The retained sequence is limited to the CDR3, 45 bases, with the frame set at the first base. The junction shows trimming of 0 bases on V and 3 bases on J, plus 10 bases between the germline ends. The sample taken for sequencing was blood. The sequence links TRBV4-2 to TRBJ2-3; no D gene can be assigned with confidence. This TCR derives from a woman in her forties in good health. CDR3 region: CASSQEAGYTDTQYF. The sequenced DNA is TGTGCCAGCAGCCAAGAGGCCGGTTATACAGATACGCAGTATTTT.